The T cell receptor beta chain under discussion was sequenced for a study of chemoradiotherapy in HPV16-positive cancers (dated by TCRdb to 2021 to 2024). General notes on the study: Candidate HPV-specific T-cell clones and common TCR motifs were defined by functional T-cell assays performed on cells from two HPV16-positive patients. Whether T-cell immunity against the HPV oncoproteins E6 and E7 changes during chemoradiotherapy and whether survival is affected by this immunity were examined in the study. The candidate HPV-specific TCRs and motifs were then tracked in TCR repertoires from 86 patients with HPV-related cancers.

The library came from the immunoSEQ multiplex PCR assay. TCRdb's version of the immuneACCESS table is confined to in-frame rearrangements and falls short of the full clone set. An unresolved V gene accounts for under half of the shortfall where checked; the remainder is of unknown origin. Across this sample there are approximately 15,000 clones, with roughly 79% seen only once. In total, the top ten clones hold around 9.6% of the sample. The research as a whole found: In HPV16-positive patients, expansion of HPV-responsive T cells during chemoradiotherapy was associated with improved recurrence-free survival. Expansion of candidate HPV-specific clones and E7-related TCR motifs was observed in the tumor microenvironment during treatment, whereas no such expansion was observed for non-HPV-specific T cells. The functional definition of HPV-specific T cells was derived from only a couple of HPV16-positive patients, and the survival association was reported for HPV16-positive patients.

Repertoires were sampled repeatedly over the course of chemoradiotherapy so that clonal expansion in the tumor microenvironment could be followed. Trimming takes 0 bases from V and 7 bases from J, and the germline ends sit 6 bases apart. The germline V gene supplies CDR1 LGHNA and CDR2 YSLEER. The CDR3 measures 12 amino acids from cysteine to phenylalanine. Of all the DNA, just the CDR3 is kept, 36 bases in frame from base 1. With regard to this clone: The antigen this receptor binds is unknown. No clone much larger than this one lies a single base away; base qualities are absent.

This specimen was taken from a patient who underwent chemoradiotherapy. The chain joins TRBV4-3 to TRBJ1-1, with an unclear D gene assignment. The clonotype was recovered from a human donor with HPV-associated anogenital cancer. The DNA sequence follows: TGCGCCAGCAGCCAAGACGGGCGTGAAGCTTTCTTT. It translates as CASSQDGREAFF.